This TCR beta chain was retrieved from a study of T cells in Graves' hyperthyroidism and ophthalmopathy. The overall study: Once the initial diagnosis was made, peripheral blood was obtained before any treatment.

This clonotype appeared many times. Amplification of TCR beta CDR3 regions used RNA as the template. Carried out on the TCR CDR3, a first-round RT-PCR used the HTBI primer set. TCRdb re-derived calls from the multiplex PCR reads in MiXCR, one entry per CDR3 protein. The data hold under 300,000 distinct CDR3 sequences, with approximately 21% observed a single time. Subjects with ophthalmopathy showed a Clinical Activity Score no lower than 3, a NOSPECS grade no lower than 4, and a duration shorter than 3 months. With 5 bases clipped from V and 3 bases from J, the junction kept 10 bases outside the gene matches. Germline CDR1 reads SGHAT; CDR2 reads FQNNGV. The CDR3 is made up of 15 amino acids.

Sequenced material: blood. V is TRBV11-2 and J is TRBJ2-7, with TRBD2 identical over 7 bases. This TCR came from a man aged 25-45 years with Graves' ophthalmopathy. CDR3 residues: CASSPPGSGVYEQYF. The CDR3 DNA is TGTGCCAGCAGCCCCCCGGGGAGCGGGGTCTACGAGCAGTACTTC.